Each of the 2 T cell receptor beta chains below was sequenced from the same sample in a study of early stage breast cancer tumors. The table came from immunoSEQ multiplex PCR; TCRdb's copy has only in-frame clones and leaves some out. The sample includes approximately 48,000 clones, about 89% seen only once; the top ten take around 5%. The source material was blood. The receptors were sampled from an older person with breast cancer.

V gene TRBV4-2 combines with J gene TRBJ2-1, with TRBD1 matching 10 bases. Germline trimming cut 4 bases from V and 9 bases from J; bases unmatched to any gene: 9. Germline CDR1 is LGHNA and CDR2 is YNFKEQ. The CDR3 length is 15 residues. CDR3 DNA sequence: TGTGCCAGCAGCCGAGCCGGGACAGGGGACGGTGAGCAGTTCTTC. Translating it yields CASSRAGTGDGEQFF.

The V gene is TRBV6-6, the J gene TRBJ2-1, with 14 bases fitting TRBD2. The CDR3 runs 16 residues. Trimming at V came to 5 bases and at J to 9 bases, leaving 9 bases not matched to a gene. Germline assignment: CDR1 MNHNY and CDR2 SVGAGI (reference sequence). CDR3: CASSPLPGLAGAEQFF. The CDR3 DNA sequence: TGTGCCAGCAGTCCTTTGCCGGGACTAGCGGGGGCTGAGCAGTTCTTC.